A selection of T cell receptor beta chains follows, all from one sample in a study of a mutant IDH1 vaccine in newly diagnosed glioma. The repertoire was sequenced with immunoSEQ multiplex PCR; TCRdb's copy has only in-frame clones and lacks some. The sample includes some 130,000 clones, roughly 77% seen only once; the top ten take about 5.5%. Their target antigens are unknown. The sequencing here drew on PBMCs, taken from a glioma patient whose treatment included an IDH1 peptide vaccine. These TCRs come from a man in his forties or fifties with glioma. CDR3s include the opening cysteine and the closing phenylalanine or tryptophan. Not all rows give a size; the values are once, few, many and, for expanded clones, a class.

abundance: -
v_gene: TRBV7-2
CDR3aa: CASSSTGARSDEQFF

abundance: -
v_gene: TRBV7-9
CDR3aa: CASSLDKGNQPQHF

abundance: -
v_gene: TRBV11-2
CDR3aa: CASSSGLTGNTIYF

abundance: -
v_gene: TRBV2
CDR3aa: CASGFRPPYEQYF

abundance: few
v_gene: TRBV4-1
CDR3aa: CASSQADGYNQPQHF

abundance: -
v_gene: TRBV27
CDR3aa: CASSLFGRGLGQPQHF

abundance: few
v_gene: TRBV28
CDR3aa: CASSQETQYF

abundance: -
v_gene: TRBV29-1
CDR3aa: CSVIETATSTDTQYF

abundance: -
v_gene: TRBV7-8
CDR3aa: CASSRRAPGGSFYNEQFF

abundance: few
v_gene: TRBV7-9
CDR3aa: CASSRGQSNYGYTF

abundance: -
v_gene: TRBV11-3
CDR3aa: CASSLAGLGGNEQFF

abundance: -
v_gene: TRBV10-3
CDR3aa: CAIRGTDSSYNSPLHF

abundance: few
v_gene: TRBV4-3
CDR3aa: CASSQDSGAAYEQYF

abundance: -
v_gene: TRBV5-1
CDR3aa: CASSLEGAGYTF

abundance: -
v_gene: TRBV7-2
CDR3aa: CASSLVSNQPQHF

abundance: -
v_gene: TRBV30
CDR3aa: CAWRFLTTGELFF

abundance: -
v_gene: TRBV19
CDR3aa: CASSTSGQVRSGNTIYF

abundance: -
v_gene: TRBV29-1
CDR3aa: CSVITGATNEKLFF

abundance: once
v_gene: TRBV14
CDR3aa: CASSQGRQGRYGYTF

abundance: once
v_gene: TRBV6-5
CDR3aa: CASSQRGLQETQYF

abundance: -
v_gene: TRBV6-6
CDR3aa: CASTPDFSSYEQYF

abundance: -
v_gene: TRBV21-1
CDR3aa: CASSKGHRGRCTDTQYF

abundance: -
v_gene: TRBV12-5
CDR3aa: CASGLLLDRAPATNEKLFF

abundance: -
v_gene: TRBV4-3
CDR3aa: CASSQDWGHNEKLFF

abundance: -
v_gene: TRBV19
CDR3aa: CASSIVAGGMDQPQHF

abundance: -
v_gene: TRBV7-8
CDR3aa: CASSLVWLSYEQYF

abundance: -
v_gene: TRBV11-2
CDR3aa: CASSLDHQGFYSPLHF

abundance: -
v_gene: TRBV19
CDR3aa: CASSPRQETAYEQYF

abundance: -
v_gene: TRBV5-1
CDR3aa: CASSLAGGASGGYTF

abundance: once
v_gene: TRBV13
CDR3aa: CASSSTRGSGELFF

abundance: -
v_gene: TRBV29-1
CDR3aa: CSVLRDSRSGANVLTF

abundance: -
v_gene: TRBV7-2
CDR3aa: CVGRDSGNTIYF

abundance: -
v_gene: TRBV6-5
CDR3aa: CASSYSREGDYYEQYF

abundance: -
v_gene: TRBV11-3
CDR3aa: CASSYHGPGTDTQYF

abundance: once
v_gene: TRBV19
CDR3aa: CASSMVDRGNYGYTF

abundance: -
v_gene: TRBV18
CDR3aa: CASSKPGQGAEKLFF

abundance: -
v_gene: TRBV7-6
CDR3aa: CASSSLYRYEQYF